The 21 T cell receptor beta chains below all came from one sample that was sequenced in a study of T cells in Graves' hyperthyroidism and ophthalmopathy. RNA transcripts gave rise to amplified TCR beta CDR3 regions. First-round RT-PCR with HTBI primers amplified the TCR CDR3 region. Using its own MiXCR run on the multiplex PCR reads, TCRdb lists one record per CDR3 protein. The sample carries approximately 690,000 distinct CDR3 sequences, under 25% recorded once. Sequenced material: blood. These receptors originate from a man in his thirties or forties with Graves' ophthalmopathy.

The V and J genes are TRBV7-9 and TRBJ2-7, with D hard to call. The CDR3 totals 17 residues. Germline CDR1 reads SEHNR; CDR2 reads FQNEAQ (reference sequence). The germline V and J ends were trimmed by 5 bases and 1 base, with 21 bases remaining between them. The CDR3 bases are TGTGCCAGCAGCCCTATCCTAGGGTCGACTTCTTCCTACGAGCAGTACTTC. Protein sequence: CASSPILGSTSSYEQYF. Together with reference TRBV7-9 and TRBJ2-7, the CDR3 gives the full variable domain: DTGVSQNPRHKITKRGQNVTFRCDPISEHNRLYWYRQTLGQGPEFLTYFQNEAQLEKSRLLSDRFSAERPKGSFSTLEIQRTEQGDSAMYLCASSPILGSTSSYEQYFGPGTRLTVT.

The J gene is TRBJ2-2, the V gene TRBV5-1; the match to TRBD1 covers 7 bases. The junction had 7 bases not matched to a gene; V was cut back by 4 bases and J by 1 base. This CDR3 has 16 amino acids. Germline V gives CDR1 SGHRS, CDR2 YFSETQ. CDR3 nucleotides: TGCGCCAGCAGCGCCTGGACAGGCCTGAACACCGGGGAGCTGTTTTTT. Translation: CASSAWTGLNTGELFF.

The sample holds a few counts of this clonotype. V and J are TRBV27 and TRBJ2-7; 11 bases match TRBD1. CDR1 is MNHEY, CDR2 SMNVEV, per germline (reference sequence). V was pared by 6 bases and J by 4 bases, with 8 bases of the junction left unmatched. This CDR3 comprises 15 residues. The CDR3 bases are TGTGCCAGCAGCCGGGGACAGGGGGTCGGGTACGAGCAGTACTTC. It is translated as CASSRGQGVGYEQYF.

J is TRBJ2-3 and V is TRBV5-1; 9 bases match TRBD2. Germline V gene sequence: CDR1 SGHRS, CDR2 YFSETQ. The CDR3 is 18 residues long. J gave up 0 bases and V 1 base, and 9 bases lay outside the gene matches. The CDR3 loop is CASSLMGLAGPSTDTQYF. The CDR3 region has the DNA TGCGCCAGCAGCTTGATGGGGCTAGCGGGACCTAGCACAGATACGCAGTATTTT.

This chain joins TRBV4-3 and TRBJ2-5; 7 bases line up with TRBD2. The V gene's germline CDR1 is LGHNA and CDR2 YSLEER. With V trimmed by 3 bases and J by 5 bases, 15 bases remained unmatched. The CDR3 spans 17 residues. The CDR3 DNA follows: TGCGCCAGCAGCCAGCCCTCCCTCGGGAATAGCGGGGAGACCCAGTACTTC. Its translation is CASSQPSLGNSGETQYF.

This clonotype was seen ten or more times. V is TRBV5-1 and J is TRBJ2-1; TRBD2 agrees at 9 bases. The V gene end was trimmed by 0 bases and the J gene end by 4 bases; junction bases not matched to a gene: 2. The CDR3 sequence is 15 residues long. In germline, CDR1 is SGHRS, CDR2 YFSETQ. The DNA of the CDR3 is TGCGCCAGCAGCTTGGCTAGCGGGAATTACAATGAGCAGTTCTTC. It encodes CASSLASGNYNEQFF.

This clonotype appeared a few times. The genes are TRBV2 and TRBJ1-4, with unresolved D. V was cut by 6 bases and J by 4 bases, with 15 bases left in between. CDR1 is SNHLY and CDR2 is FYNNEI in the germline V gene. CDR3 length equals 15 residues. In nucleotides, the CDR3 is TGTGCCAGCAGCCTCGGTCTTGGAGGTAATGAAAAACTGTTTTTT. This codes for CASSLGLGGNEKLFF.

The rearrangement links TRBV6-2 or TRBV6-3 to TRBJ2-7, with 7 bases matching TRBD1. CDR1 MNHEY and CDR2 SVGEGT come from the germline V gene. With 0 bases clipped from V and 5 bases from J, the junction kept 10 bases outside the gene matches. This CDR3 spans 16 amino acids. CDR3 residues: CASSYSNVGQVDEQYF. DNA for the CDR3: TGTGCCAGCAGTTACTCGAATGTTGGACAGGTAGACGAGCAGTACTTC.

A single count supports this clonotype. The chain recombines TRBV4-2 with TRBJ2-2; D is possibly TRBD2 (6 bases). This CDR3 region has 16 residues. The V and J ends lost 1 base and 1 base respectively, with 10 bases between them. Looked up from germline, CDR1 is LGHNA and CDR2 is YNFKEQ. CDR3: CASSQGTSRNTGELFF. The CDR3 region has the DNA TGTGCCAGCAGCCAAGGTACTAGCCGGAACACCGGGGAGCTGTTTTTT.

This clonotype has only a few counts. J is TRBJ1-2 and V is TRBV7-4; D perhaps matches TRBD1 (6 bases). V was pared by 0 bases and J by 7 bases, with 12 bases between. The CDR3 extends over 14 amino acids. CDR1 is SGHVT, CDR2 SQSDAQ, per germline. The CDR3 DNA reads as TGTGCCAGCAGCTTAGCGGGGGGCGCGGCTGGCTACACCTTC. Protein product: CASSLAGGAAGYTF.

The V and J genes are TRBV20-1 and TRBJ1-5, with TRBD1 as a possible D gene (5 bases). The CDR3 spans 15 residues. Per the germline V gene, CDR1 is DFQATT and CDR2 is SNEGSKA (reference sequence). With 5 bases removed from V and 3 bases from J, the gap between germline ends came to 17 bases. CDR3 bases: TGCAGTGCTGGTGGATACGGGACGCCCAATCAGCCCCAGCATTTT. This gives the protein CSAGGYGTPNQPQHF.

This clonotype has only a few counts. The V gene is TRBV11-2, the J gene TRBJ1-1, with D uncertain. V was shortened by 1 base and J by 8 bases, with 11 bases between the two germline ends. CDR1 SGHAT and CDR2 FQNNGV come from the germline V gene. The CDR3 consists of 13 residues. The CDR3 sequence is CASSLGGIGEAFF. The CDR3 coding sequence is TGTGCCAGCAGCTTAGGGGGTATAGGAGAAGCTTTCTTT.

The V call is TRBV6-1, the J call TRBJ1-2; the D is unclear. Germline-derived CDR1 and CDR2 are MNHNS and SASEGT. V was cut by 6 bases and J by 4 bases, with 12 bases left in between. This CDR3 has 13 amino acids. The CDR3 nucleotides are TGTGCCAGCAGACGGCTTTGGCGCTATGGCTACACCTTC. It codes for CASRRLWRYGYTF.

This clonotype was counted at least ten times. This may be a read error: a much more frequent sequence differs by one nucleotide. This sequence joins TRBV2 and TRBJ1-1; TRBD1 is a possible D gene (5 bases). The CDR3 contains 12 residues. Germline values: CDR1 SNHLY, CDR2 FYNNEI. Trimming took 8 bases from V and 0 from J, leaving 7 bases between them. CDR3 bases: TGTGCCAGCGGGGGAATGAACACTGAAGCTTTCTTT. Protein: CASGGMNTEAFF.

This clonotype has only a few counts. The rearrangement joins TRBV7-3 to TRBJ2-2; 12 bases match TRBD2. Germline CDR1 SGHTA, CDR2 FQGTGA. CDR3 size: 16 residues. With V trimmed by 1 base and J by 8 bases, 5 bases remained unmatched. The chain's CDR3 is CASSLSRLAGEGELFF. The CDR3 nucleotides are TGTGCCAGCAGCTTAAGTCGACTAGCGGGAGAGGGGGAGCTGTTTTTT. Full variable domain (missing parts from reference TRBV7-3 and TRBJ2-2): GAGVSQTPSNKVTEKGKYVELRCDPISGHTALYWYRQSLGQGPEFLIYFQGTGAADDSGLPNDRFFAVRPEGSVSTLKIQRTERGDSAVYLCASSLSRLAGEGELFFGEGSRLTVL.

This clonotype has only a few counts. V is TRBV5-6 and J is TRBJ1-5; possibly TRBD1 for D (6 bases). The CDR3 spans 14 residues. Deletions cut 1 base from V and 5 bases from J, with 10 bases between. CDR1 and CDR2 (germline): SGHDT, YYEEEE. CDR3 in amino acids: CASSLYPGDQPQHF. CDR3 DNA sequence: TGTGCCAGCAGCTTGTATCCAGGGGATCAGCCCCAGCATTTT. Drawing the rest from reference TRBV5-6 and TRBJ1-5, the complete variable domain is DAGVTQSPTHLIKTRGQQVTLRCSPKSGHDTVSWYQQALGQGPQFIFQYYEEEERQRGNFPDRFSGHQFPNYSSELNVNALLLGDSALYLCASSLYPGDQPQHFGDGTRLSIL.

This clonotype was detected a few times. V and J are TRBV11-2 and TRBJ2-5; perhaps TRBD1 as D (6 bases). There are 15 residues in the CDR3. V gave up 5 bases and J gave up 5 bases, with 18 bases separating them. Germline assignment: CDR1 SGHAT and CDR2 FQNNGV. The CDR3 DNA reads TGTGCCAGCAGCCCCCGGGACATCGTTCGGGAGACCCAGTACTTC. It is translated as CASSPRDIVRETQYF.

In its sample, this clonotype was seen a few times. This rearrangement joins TRBV29-1 to TRBJ1-2; D unclear. V was cut by 5 bases and J by 8 bases, with 12 bases left in between. Germline V lookup: CDR1 SQVTM, CDR2 ANQGSEA. This CDR3 is 11 amino acids long. The CDR3 DNA reads TGCAGCGTTACAACACGTCAGGGCTACACCTTC. It yields the protein CSVTTRQGYTF.

This clonotype appeared a single time. The rearrangement joins TRBV7-8 to TRBJ1-2; no definite D call. The V and J ends lost 6 bases and 8 bases respectively, with 13 bases between them. CDR3 size: 12 residues. Germline-derived CDR1 and CDR2 are SGHVS and FQNEAQ. CDR3 protein: CASSNLRQGYTF. CDR3 DNA sequence: TGTGCCAGCAGTAACTTGCGTCAGGGCTACACCTTC. The full variable domain, its missing parts supplied by reference TRBV7-8 and TRBJ1-2, is GAGVSQSPRYKVAKRGQDVALRCDPISGHVSLFWYQQALGQGPEFLTYFQNEAQLDKSGLPSDRFFAERPEGSVSTLKIQRTQQEDSAVYLCASSNLRQGYTFGSGTRLTVV.

The chain uses TRBV30 and TRBJ2-3, with D uncertain. CDR3 length: 13 residues. Germline CDR1 and CDR2: GTSNPN and SVGIG (reference sequence). Between the trimmed V and J ends, which lost 5 bases and 0 bases, there was a span of 9 bases. CDR3 sequence: CAWARGSTDTQYF. The CDR3 DNA reads TGTGCCTGGGCGAGAGGTAGCACAGATACGCAGTATTTT.

The chain joins TRBV7-2 to TRBJ2-4, with D unclear. Trimming shortened V by 3 bases and J by 2 bases, and 11 bases separated the two germline ends. The length of the CDR3 is 15 residues. CDR1 and CDR2 from the germline V gene are SGHTA and FQGNSA. CDR3: CASSFEPIPKNIQYF. CDR3 DNA sequence: TGTGCCAGCAGCTTTGAACCGATACCCAAAAACATTCAGTACTTC.